The following is a T cell receptor (beta chain) sequence with its context. This entry is derived from a study of blood T cell repertoires in COVID-19. Study background: There were acute and convalescent COVID-19 samples, and they came from the United States, Italy and Spain. Sources were T cells, B-cell-depleted T cells, or PBMCs; the material itself was cDNA or gDNA.

Per the germline V gene, CDR1 is LGHDT and CDR2 is YNNKEL (reference sequence). V shed 3 bases and J shed 14 bases, with 19 bases lying between them. This CDR3 spans 13 amino acids. In the authors' workflow: Reference gene primer amplification gave estimated nucleated cell counts. Assay used: immunoSEQ multiplex PCR; TCRdb lists only in-frame clones, some missing. V and J calls and clone size are as listed in that table; D and trimming were resolved from the DNA. This sample has 46,000 or so clones; about 87% occur once, and the top ten carry roughly 7.4%. The sequenced material came from peripheral blood. V gene TRBV3-1 (or the pseudogene TRBV3-2) combines with J gene TRBJ1-2; the D gene is possibly TRBD1 (5 bases). The sequence came from a man aged 45 to 65 with acute or convalescent COVID-19. DNA for the CDR3: TGTGCCAGCAGCCACGGGAATGGGGAGGAGGGGACCTTC. Translation: CASSHGNGEEGTF.